These T cell receptor beta chains were read from a single sample in a study of T cells in Graves' hyperthyroidism and ophthalmopathy. From the multiplex PCR reads, TCRdb called clonotypes with MiXCR, one entry per CDR3 protein. The sample includes roughly 630,000 distinct CDR3 sequences, roughly 14% seen only once; the top ten take 7.3%. Specimen: blood. These TCRs come from a woman aged 25 to 39 with Graves' hyperthyroidism. Both conserved end residues are part of each CDR3. The order of the fields is clone size, D gene, J gene, V gene, CDR3 protein, CDR3 DNA. D genes are given only for firm matches. Clone size is shown for a subset of rows, as once, few, many or a class of expanded clone.

>-|TRBD2|TRBJ2-7|TRBV27
CASSSPKTSGNPYEQYF
TGTGCCAGCAGTTCTCCGAAGACTAGCGGGAATCCCTACGAGCAGTACTTC
>many|-|TRBJ1-2|TRBV5-1
CASSQAALDYGYTF
TGCGCCAGCAGCCAAGCGGCCCTGGACTATGGCTACACCTTC
>few|TRBD1|TRBJ1-2|TRBV3-1
CASSREMGQGYGYTF
TGTGCCAGCAGCCGGGAAATGGGACAGGGCTATGGCTACACCTTC
>many|TRBD1|TRBJ2-1|TRBV5-1
CASSLSWGQVSNEQFF
TGCGCCAGCAGCTTAAGTTGGGGACAGGTGTCCAATGAGCAGTTCTTC
>-|-|TRBJ1-1|TRBV27
CASSLSWGTTEAFF
TGTGCCAGCAGTTTATCGTGGGGTACCACTGAAGCTTTCTTT
>few|-|TRBJ1-2|TRBV6-1
CASSERRTDLYGYTF
TGTGCCAGCAGTGAGCGGAGAACCGATCTCTATGGCTACACCTTC
>few|-|TRBJ1-5|TRBV9
CASSVDYQGPQHF
TGTGCCAGCAGCGTTGACTACCAGGGGCCCCAGCATTTT
>-|-|TRBJ2-2|TRBV28
CASSTRVTGELFF
TGTGCCAGCAGTACCCGGGTTACCGGGGAGCTGTTTTTT
>many|-|TRBJ2-3|TRBV20-1
CSAREPGYSLDTQYF
TGCAGTGCTAGAGAACCAGGGTATTCATTAGATACGCAGTATTTT
>-|TRBD1|TRBJ2-1|TRBV28
CASSLFGQGDYNEQFF
TGTGCCAGCAGTTTATTCGGACAGGGAGATTACAATGAGCAGTTCTTC
>-|TRBD1|TRBJ2-5|TRBV5-1
CASSRTGTGGPAVSQYF
TGCGCCAGCAGCAGGACCGGGACAGGGGGCCCGGCGGTGTCCCAGTACTTC
>many|-|TRBJ2-3|TRBV15
CATSRDSSKGMAPSTDTQYF
TGTGCCACCAGCAGAGATTCATCAAAGGGTATGGCCCCTAGCACAGATACGCAGTATTTT
>-|-|TRBJ1-1|TRBV4-2
CASSQVGYTEAFF
TGTGCCAGCAGCCAAGTCGGGTACACTGAAGCTTTCTTT
>many|-|TRBJ2-3|TRBV24-1
CATSDRRGREDTQYF
TGTGCCACCAGTGATAGGCGGGGAAGAGAAGATACGCAGTATTTT
>-|-|TRBJ2-3|TRBV7-2
CASSRSVTDTQYF
TGTGCCAGCAGCCGTTCTGTGACAGATACGCAGTATTTT
>-|-|TRBJ1-5|TRBV18
CASSPTGNSQPQHF
TGTGCCAGCTCCCCCACAGGGAACAGTCAGCCCCAGCATTTT
>-|-|TRBJ2-7|TRBV10-3
CAISESDSGQIYEQYF
TGTGCCATCAGTGAGTCGGACTCGGGACAAATCTACGAGCAGTACTTC
>-|-|TRBJ2-1|TRBV20-1
CSALVGGFHNEQFF
TGCAGTGCTCTAGTAGGGGGATTCCACAATGAGCAGTTCTTC
>many|-|TRBJ2-7|TRBV4-3
CASSRGRGGYEQYF
TGCGCCAGCAGCAGGGGGAGAGGGGGCTACGAGCAGTACTTC
>few|-|TRBJ1-5|TRBV28
CASSLLNSNQPQHF
TGTGCCAGCAGTTTATTAAATAGCAATCAGCCCCAGCATTTT
>many|-|TRBJ2-3|TRBV5-5
CASSLFGETDTQYF
TGTGCCAGCAGCTTGTTCGGAGAAACAGATACGCAGTATTTT
>many|-|TRBJ1-2|TRBV11-2
CASSWMDMSRVSEGYTF
TGTGCCAGCAGCTGGATGGATATGTCCCGGGTCTCGGAGGGCTACACCTTC
>-|-|TRBJ2-2|TRBV4-2
CASSQEGLAYTGELFF
TGTGCCAGCAGCCAAGAAGGTCTAGCGTATACCGGGGAGCTGTTTTTT
>many|-|TRBJ2-1|TRBV7-3
CASSLTATVPYNEQFF
TGTGCCAGCAGCTTAACGGCGACGGTACCCTACAATGAGCAGTTCTTC
>many|-|TRBJ1-5|TRBV20-1
CSARGQSNQPQHF
TGCAGTGCTAGAGGACAAAGCAATCAGCCCCAGCATTTT
>many|TRBD1|TRBJ1-6|TRBV20-1
CSAREDRDSPLHF
TGCAGTGCTAGAGAGGACAGGGACTCACCCCTCCACTTT
>many|-|TRBJ1-1|TRBV7-3
CASSRMGQLNTEAFF
TGTGCCAGCAGCAGAATGGGACAACTGAACACTGAAGCTTTCTTT
>many|TRBD2|TRBJ2-7|TRBV2
CASKGLAGVGEQYF
TGTGCCAGCAAGGGACTAGCGGGAGTAGGCGAGCAGTACTTC
>many|-|TRBJ2-1|TRBV6-2/TRBV6-3
CASSDVRTYEQFF
TGTGCCAGCAGTGACGTCCGTACGTATGAGCAGTTCTTC
>-|-|TRBJ1-5|TRBV20-1
CSASQGSSGQPQHF
TGCAGTGCTTCACAGGGTAGTAGCGGCCAGCCCCAGCATTTT
>-|TRBD1|TRBJ2-7|TRBV5-1
CASSAYFPGQGSEQYF
TGCGCCAGCAGCGCCTACTTCCCGGGACAGGGCAGCGAGCAGTACTTC
>many|-|TRBJ1-5|TRBV7-2
CASSLRGPGSNQPQHF
TGTGCCAGCAGCTTAAGGGGCCCTGGGAGCAATCAGCCCCAGCATTTT
>few|TRBD1|TRBJ1-2|TRBV7-2
CASSLRDRGNYGYTF
TGTGCCAGCAGCCTAAGGGACAGGGGTAACTATGGCTACACCTTC
>many|TRBD2|TRBJ2-3|TRBV7-9
CASSKGLVAGTDTQYF
TGTGCCAGCAGCAAAGGACTAGTGGCCGGCACAGATACGCAGTATTTT
>-|-|TRBJ2-7|TRBV10-3
CAISEAPYEQYF
TGTGCCATCAGTGAGGCCCCCTACGAGCAGTACTTC